Detailed here is one T cell receptor (beta chain). These data originate in a study of cytotoxic CD8 clonotypes in ibrutinib-treated CLL. Overall study context: Timing of response sample collection was a median roughly twelve months after treatment start, with a range of 6 to 36.

TCRdb's copy holds only in-frame clones and misses some; the assay was immunoSEQ multiplex PCR. This sample has 200,000 to 250,000 clones, with 60% to 80% found just once. V lost 2 bases to trimming and J lost 8 bases, with 14 bases between them. Looked up from germline, CDR1 is SGHRS and CDR2 is YFSETQ. The CDR3 length is 14 residues. The sequence was collected from a human donor with chronic lymphocytic leukemia. The chain recombines TRBV5-1 with TRBJ2-1, with D perhaps being TRBD1 or TRBD2 (5 bases each). The sequencing used PBMCs, collected after 12 months of ibrutinib treatment. The CDR3 sequence: CASSLEGLGDEQFF. CDR3 in DNA: TGCGCCAGCAGCTTAGAGGGGCTGGGTGATGAGCAGTTCTTC. Full variable domain (rest looked up from reference TRBV5-1 and TRBJ2-1): KAGVTQTPRYLIKTRGQQVTLSCSPISGHRSVSWYQQTPGQGLQFLFEYFSETQRNKGNFPGRFSGRQFSNSRSEMNVSTLELGDSALYLCASSLEGLGDEQFFGPGTRLTVL.